What follows are 6 T cell receptor beta chains derived from one specimen sequenced in a study of T cell changes during pregnancy in multiple sclerosis. TCRdb's table, derived via immunoSEQ multiplex PCR, lists solely in-frame clones and lacks some. Among 25,000 to 35,000 clones, approximately 81% were seen once, and the ten largest hold 8% to 9.5%. The specimen comprised CD8+ T cells from peripheral blood mononuclear cells, sampled after pregnancy. The receptors stem from a female donor with multiple sclerosis, enrolled in a pregnancy study.

The CDR3, as DNA: TGTGCCAGCAGCCAAGAAGGTCTGGGAGGTAGGATCGGGGAGCTGTTTTTT. Protein: CASSQEGLGGRIGELFF. V and J are TRBV4-2 and TRBJ2-2; TRBD2 might be the D (6 bases). CDR1 and CDR2 (germline): LGHNA, YNFKEQ. The CDR3 is 17 residues long. V was pared by 0 bases and J by 7 bases, with 18 bases between.

The chain combines TRBV2 with TRBJ1-4; tentative D call: TRBD1 (5 bases). Deletions cut 3 bases from V and 8 bases from J, with 16 bases between. The CDR3 runs 15 residues. From germline, CDR1 is SNHLY and CDR2 FYNNEI. CDR3 nucleotide sequence: TGTGCCAGCAGTGATCGGGCAGGGTCGGAGGAAAAACTGTTTTTT. It codes for CASSDRAGSEEKLFF.

This clone appeared a single time. The V gene is TRBV15, the J gene TRBJ1-4; TRBD1 is a possible D gene (5 bases). V was cut by 3 bases and J by 10 bases, with 18 bases left in between. This CDR3 comprises 15 residues. Germline assignment: CDR1 LNHNV and CDR2 YYDKDF (reference sequence). In nucleotides, the CDR3 is TGTGCCACCAGCAGTGAGAACAGAGCCGGGGGAAAACTGTTTTTT. It codes for CATSSENRAGGKLFF.

This chain connects TRBV6-5 to TRBJ2-5; 7 bases are shared with TRBD1. Germline V CDR1 and CDR2: MNHEY, SVGAGI. CDR3 length: 13 amino acids. V lost 2 bases, J lost 5 bases, and 2 bases stayed unmatched. The CDR3 sequence is CASSYIQGETQYF. The CDR3 bases are TGTGCCAGCAGTTACATACAGGGGGAGACCCAGTACTTC.

The rearrangement joins TRBV6-5 to TRBJ2-2; TRBD2 agrees at 7 bases. The germline CDR1 and CDR2 sequences are MNHEY and SVGAGI. The CDR3 runs to 14 residues. Trimming at V came to 4 bases and at J to 6 bases, leaving 5 bases not matched to a gene. Here the CDR3 reads CASSSGLDAGELFF. Written as DNA, the CDR3 is TGTGCCAGCAGTTCAGGACTAGATGCCGGGGAGCTGTTTTTT.

The chain recombines TRBV4-3 with TRBJ2-6, with D possibly being TRBD2 (5 bases). CDR1 is LGHNA and CDR2 is YSLEER in the germline V gene. Trimming pared 0 bases from V and 0 bases from J, leaving 6 bases between. The CDR3 extends over 16 amino acids. DNA for the CDR3: TGCGCCAGCAGCCAAGAGGCGGGCTCTGGGGCCAACGTCCTGACTTTC. Amino acids: CASSQEAGSGANVLTF.